The clone carrying this T cell receptor beta chain was picked up one time. Its specificity is not known. The sample originates from a study of shared clonotypes between healthy human individuals. Germline V gene lookup returns CDR1 MDHEN and CDR2 SYDVKM. The CDR3 length is 15 residues. Trimming at V came to 6 bases and at J to 5 bases, leaving 11 bases not matched to a gene. Samples underwent the assay at deep level. In the original processing: Owing to the provision of junction-only sequences devoid of quality scores by immunoSEQ, filtering differed. Here immunoSEQ multiplex PCR was the method, and the copy in TCRdb shows in-frame clones only, minus some. Clone size and V and J calls were adopted from that table, with D and trimming inferred from the DNA. This table has under 2.5 million clones, roughly 92% appearing once. Study-level findings and limits: A generally larger estimated richness was seen in naive subsets than in memory subsets. The generation probabilities recorded for non-shared clonotypes fell below those of clonotypes shared by all four donors.

This receptor was identified in a man younger than 30 in good health. Some clones in this sample may be carry-over from other donors' samples. The specimen sequenced was naive CD4+ T cells from PBMCs. Noted subset: CD45RA+ positively selected. This chain joins TRBV28 and TRBJ2-7; 9 nucleotides align to TRBD1. The CDR3, as DNA: TGTGCCAGCAGCTCCCCCGGGACAGGGATCAACGAGCAGTACTTC. It translates to CASSSPGTGINEQYF.